The entry that follows covers one T cell receptor beta chain sequence. Its specificity is unknown. The data were taken from a study of vaccination and CD4 T cells after COVID-19. For the study at large: Convalescent participants consisted of six males and four females, two being Hispanic. Sampling after COVID took place at a median of around 110 days (range 35 to 161) following diagnosis. Researchers treated cells with overlapping spike peptides taken from SARS-CoV-2, HCoV-NL63, HCoV-OC43 and HCoV-229E. Control cultures received a CEFX pool, an HIV-1 Nef pool, or no peptide.

Treatment defined: approximately nine-day PBMC culture with coronavirus spike peptide pools or control peptides (ViraFEST assay). The unexposed donor gave CD4+ T cells before the COVID-19 pandemic (2011-2018). The Oncomine TCR Beta short-read assay generated sequence data from the DNA of cultured CD4+ T cells. From the PCR reads, TCRdb called clonotypes with MiXCR, one entry per CDR3 protein. The sample holds roughly 6,600 distinct CDR3 sequences, around 53% seen once. The V end was cut by 6 bases, the J end by 7 bases, with 12 bases between. The CDR3 totals 12 residues. Germline CDR1 is MNHNS and CDR2 is SASEGT.

The gene calls are TRBV6-1 and TRBJ1-2; possibly TRBD1 for D (6 bases). The TCR was taken from a human donor in good health. Sequenced input: CD4+ T cells from blood, cultured in vitro. DNA for the CDR3: TGTGCCAGCAGCCTTACAGGGCCTGGCTACACCTTC. As protein: CASSLTGPGYTF.